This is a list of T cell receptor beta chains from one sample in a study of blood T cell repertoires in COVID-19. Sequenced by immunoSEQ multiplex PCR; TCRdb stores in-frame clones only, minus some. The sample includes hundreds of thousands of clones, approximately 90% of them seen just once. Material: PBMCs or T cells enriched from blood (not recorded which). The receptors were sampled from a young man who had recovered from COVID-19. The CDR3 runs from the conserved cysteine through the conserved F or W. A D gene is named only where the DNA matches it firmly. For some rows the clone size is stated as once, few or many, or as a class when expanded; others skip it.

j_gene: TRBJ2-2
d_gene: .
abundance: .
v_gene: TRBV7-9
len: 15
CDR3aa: CASSLDWLPGGELFF
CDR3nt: TGTGCCAGCAGCTTAGATTGGCTTCCGGGAGGGGAGCTGTTTTTT

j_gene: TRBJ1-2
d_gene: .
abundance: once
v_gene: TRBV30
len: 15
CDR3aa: CAWITSGQINYGYTF
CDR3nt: TGTGCCTGGATAACGTCCGGACAAATTAACTATGGCTACACCTTC

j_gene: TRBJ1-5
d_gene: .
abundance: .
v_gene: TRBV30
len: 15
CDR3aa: CAWSVGSSGNQPQHF
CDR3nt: TGTGCCTGGAGTGTAGGGTCGTCAGGGAATCAGCCCCAGCATTTT

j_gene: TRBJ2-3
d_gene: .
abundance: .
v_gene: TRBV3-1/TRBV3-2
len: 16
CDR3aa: CASSQEGLLRTDTQYF
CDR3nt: TGTGCCAGCAGCCAAGAGGGACTCCTACGCACAGATACGCAGTATTTT

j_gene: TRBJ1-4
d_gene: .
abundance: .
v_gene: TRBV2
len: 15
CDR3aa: CASSPTGATNEKLFF
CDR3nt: TGTGCCAGCAGTCCGACAGGTGCAACTAATGAAAAACTGTTTTTT

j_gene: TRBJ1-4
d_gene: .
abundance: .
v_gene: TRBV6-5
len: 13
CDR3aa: CASRGVANEKLFF
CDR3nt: TGTGCCAGTCGGGGGGTGGCTAATGAAAAACTGTTTTTT

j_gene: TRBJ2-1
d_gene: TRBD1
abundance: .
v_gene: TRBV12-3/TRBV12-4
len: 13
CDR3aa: CASSTGEISEQFF
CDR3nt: TGTGCCAGCAGTACAGGGGAAATTTCGGAACAGTTCTTC

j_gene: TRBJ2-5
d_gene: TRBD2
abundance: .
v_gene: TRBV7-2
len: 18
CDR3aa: CASSPGGLAGAQGETQYF
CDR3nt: TGTGCCAGCAGCCCAGGGGGACTAGCGGGAGCGCAAGGAGAGACCCAGTACTTC

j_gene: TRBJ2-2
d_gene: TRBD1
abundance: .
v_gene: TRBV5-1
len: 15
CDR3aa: CASSPRQGITGELFF
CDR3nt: TGCGCCAGCAGCCCCCGACAGGGGATCACCGGGGAGCTGTTTTTT

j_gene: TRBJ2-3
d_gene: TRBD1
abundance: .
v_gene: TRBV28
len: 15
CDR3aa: CATRQGGAGTDTQYF
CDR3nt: TGTGCCACCCGCCAAGGGGGCGCGGGCACAGATACGCAGTATTTT

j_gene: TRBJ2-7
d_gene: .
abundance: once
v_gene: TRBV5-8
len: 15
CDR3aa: CASSLGPVISYEQYF
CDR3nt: TGTGCCAGCAGCTTGGGCCCAGTAATTTCCTACGAGCAGTACTTC

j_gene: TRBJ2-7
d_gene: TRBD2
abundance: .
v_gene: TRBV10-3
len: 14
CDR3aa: CAIKGLAGGYEQYF
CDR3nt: TGTGCCATCAAAGGACTAGCGGGGGGATACGAGCAGTACTTC

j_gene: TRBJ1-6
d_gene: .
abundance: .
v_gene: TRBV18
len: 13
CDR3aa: CASSSGGLPTLHF
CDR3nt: TGTGCCAGCTCATCCGGAGGACTTCCGACCCTCCACTTT

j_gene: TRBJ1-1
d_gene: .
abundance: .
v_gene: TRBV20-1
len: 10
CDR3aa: CSARDLEAFF
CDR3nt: TGCAGTGCTAGAGACCTGGAAGCTTTCTTT

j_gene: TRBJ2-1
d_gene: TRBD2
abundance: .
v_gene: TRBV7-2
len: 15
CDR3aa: CASSLYYGGRDEQFF
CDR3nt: TGTGCCAGCAGCTTATACTACGGCGGGAGAGATGAGCAGTTCTTC

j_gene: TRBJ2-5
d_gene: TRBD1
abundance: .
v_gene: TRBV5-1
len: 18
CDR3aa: CASSQLPLTGAYQETQYF
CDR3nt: TGCGCCAGCAGCCAATTGCCCCTGACAGGGGCTTACCAAGAGACCCAGTACTTC

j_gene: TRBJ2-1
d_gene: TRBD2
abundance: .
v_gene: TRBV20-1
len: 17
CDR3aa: CSASAPFRGRSLNEQFF
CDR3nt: TGCAGTGCTAGTGCCCCTTTTCGCGGGAGGTCCTTAAATGAGCAGTTCTTC

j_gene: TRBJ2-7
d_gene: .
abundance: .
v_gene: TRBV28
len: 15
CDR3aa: CASDGRGNPAGEQYF
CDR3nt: TGTGCCAGCGACGGGAGAGGGAATCCTGCGGGCGAGCAGTACTTC

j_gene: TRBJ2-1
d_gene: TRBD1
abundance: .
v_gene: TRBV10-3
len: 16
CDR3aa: CAISDGRTGGYNEQFF
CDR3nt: TGTGCCATCAGTGACGGCCGGACAGGGGGCTACAATGAGCAGTTCTTC

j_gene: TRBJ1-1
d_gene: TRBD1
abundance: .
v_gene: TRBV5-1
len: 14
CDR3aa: CASSLDRGQTEAFF
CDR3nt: TGCGCCAGCAGTTTGGACAGGGGGCAAACTGAAGCTTTCTTT

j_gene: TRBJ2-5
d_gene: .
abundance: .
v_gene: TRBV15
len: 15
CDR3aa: CATSRDRQNQETQYF
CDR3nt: TGTGCCACCAGCAGAGATCGTCAGAACCAAGAGACCCAGTACTTC

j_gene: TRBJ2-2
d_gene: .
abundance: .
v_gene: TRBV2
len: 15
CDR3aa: CASSITGLNTGELFF
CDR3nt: TGTGCCAGCAGTATAACAGGGTTGAACACCGGGGAGCTGTTTTTT

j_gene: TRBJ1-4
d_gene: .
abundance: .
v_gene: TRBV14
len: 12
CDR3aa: CASSRRGEKLFF
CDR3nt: TGTGCCAGCAGCCGAAGAGGGGAAAAACTGTTTTTT

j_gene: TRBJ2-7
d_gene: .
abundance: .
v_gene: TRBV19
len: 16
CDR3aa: CASSIQGSVGTYEQYF
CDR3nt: TGTGCCAGTAGTATCCAGGGCTCGGTGGGGACCTACGAGCAGTACTTC

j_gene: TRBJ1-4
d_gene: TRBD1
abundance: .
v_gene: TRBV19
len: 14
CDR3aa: CASSRQGRNEKLFF
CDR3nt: TGTGCCAGTAGTAGACAGGGCAGGAATGAAAAACTGTTTTTT

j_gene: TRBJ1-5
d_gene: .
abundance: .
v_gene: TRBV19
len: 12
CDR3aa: CASQGQGQPQHF
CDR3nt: TGTGCCAGCCAGGGGCAGGGACAGCCCCAGCATTTT

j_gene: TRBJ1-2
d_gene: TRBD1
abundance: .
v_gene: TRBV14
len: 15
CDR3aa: CASSHNTGTGYGYTF
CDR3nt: TGTGCCAGCAGCCACAACACCGGGACAGGGTATGGCTACACCTTC

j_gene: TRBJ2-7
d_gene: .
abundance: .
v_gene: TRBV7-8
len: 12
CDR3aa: CASGVWGNEQYF
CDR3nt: TGTGCCAGCGGTGTTTGGGGCAACGAGCAGTACTTC

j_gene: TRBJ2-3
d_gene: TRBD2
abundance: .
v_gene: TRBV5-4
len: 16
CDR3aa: CASSLVLAGATDTQYF
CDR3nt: TGTGCCAGCAGCTTGGTACTAGCGGGGGCGACAGATACGCAGTATTTT

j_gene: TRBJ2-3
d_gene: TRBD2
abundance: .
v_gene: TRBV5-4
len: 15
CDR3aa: CASHVAGLLLDTQYF
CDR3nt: TGTGCCAGCCACGTCGCGGGACTATTGCTAGATACGCAGTATTTT

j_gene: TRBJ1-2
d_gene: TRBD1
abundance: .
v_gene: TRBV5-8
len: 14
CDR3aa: CASRPGTASYGYTF
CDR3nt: TGTGCCAGCAGACCCGGGACAGCCAGTTATGGCTACACCTTC

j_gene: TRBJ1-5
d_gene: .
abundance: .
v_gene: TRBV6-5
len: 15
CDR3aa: CASTRHQGSNQPQHF
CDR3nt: TGTGCCAGCACTAGGCACCAGGGTAGCAATCAGCCCCAGCATTTT

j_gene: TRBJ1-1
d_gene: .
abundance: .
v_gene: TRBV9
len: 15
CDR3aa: CASSVAALGSTEAFF
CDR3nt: TGTGCCAGCAGCGTAGCGGCATTGGGCTCCACTGAAGCTTTCTTT

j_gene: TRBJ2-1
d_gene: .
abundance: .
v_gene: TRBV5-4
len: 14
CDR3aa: CASSVGRGYNEQFF
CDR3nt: TGTGCCAGCAGCGTTGGACGGGGATACAATGAGCAGTTCTTC

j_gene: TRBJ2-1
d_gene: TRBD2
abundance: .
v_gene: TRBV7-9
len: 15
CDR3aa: CASSLIVAGGDEQFF
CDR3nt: TGTGCCAGCAGCTTAATCGTAGCGGGAGGCGATGAGCAGTTCTTC

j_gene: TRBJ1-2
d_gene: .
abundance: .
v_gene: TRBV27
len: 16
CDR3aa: CASSLSKSVSNYGYTF
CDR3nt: TGTGCCAGCAGTTTATCGAAGAGCGTTTCTAACTATGGCTACACCTTC